This T cell receptor (beta chain) was captured in a study of blood T cells in healthy people across ages. Study-level points and caveats: In long-lived donors, naive CD4+ cell counts and diversity exceeded those of aged donors.

V was shortened by 2 bases and J by 6 bases, with 5 bases between the two germline ends. The CDR3 is 12 amino acids. Germline V lookup: CDR1 KGHDR, CDR2 SFDVKD. A second about 6 to 11 cycle PCR used barcoded and J-beta primers. TCRdb reprocessed the 5' RACE reads with MiXCR, giving one entry per CDR3 protein. The repertoire includes 800,000 or so distinct CDR3 sequences, approximately 59% of them detected once, and about a quarter sits in the top ten. Remarks on this clonotype: Its matching antigen is unknown.

Sequenced input: blood. The V call is TRBV24-1, the J call TRBJ2-3; no reliable D call. The receptor's source is a man aged 25 to 45 in good health. CDR3 amino acids: CATSDSLDTQYF. The CDR3 DNA reads TGTGCCACCAGTGATTCCCTTGATACGCAGTATTTT.